The 5 T cell receptor beta chains below all came from one sample that was sequenced in a study of T-cell memory formation after mild COVID-19. Using its own MiXCR run on the 5' RACE reads, TCRdb lists one record per CDR3 protein. The table has about 49,000 distinct CDR3 sequences, over 6.5% seen once. Sequencing was performed on PBMCs or a T cell subset sorted from them (not recorded which). The origin of the receptors is a man aged 18 to 30 who had mild COVID-19 (a few samples of this study predate the infection). Cell type and time point are not known.

The chain uses TRBV18 and TRBJ1-2; 8 bases agree with TRBD1. Germline lookup yields CDR1 KGHSH and CDR2 LQKENI. The CDR3 is made up of 16 amino acids. Trimming took 3 bases from V and 4 from J; bases not matched to a gene: 10. The CDR3 region has the DNA TGTGCCAGCTCACCGACCCCAGGGGGCAAAAGCTATGGCTACACCTTC. Protein sequence: CASSPTPGGKSYGYTF.

As regards this clonotype: Germline is not matched at one junction end, which may reflect a read error. This chain links TRBV7-7 with TRBJ2-3; TRBD2 might be the D (6 bases). In germline, CDR1 is SSHAT, CDR2 FNYEAQ (reference sequence). This CDR3 spans 16 amino acids. The CDR3, as DNA: TGTGCTAGCAGCTTACTCCCCGGGGGAACATCAGATACGCAGTATTTT. Translating it yields CASSLLPGGTSDTQYF.

This clonotype was seen a handful of times. V and J are TRBV7-9 and TRBJ1-6; D ambiguous. CDR1 and CDR2 (germline): SEHNR, FQNEAQ (reference sequence). V was trimmed by 3 bases and J by 14 bases, leaving 14 bases between them. This CDR3 has 13 residues. The CDR3, as DNA: TGTGCCAGCAGCTTCAGCAGGATCTCAACCCTCCACTTT. Encoded protein: CASSFSRISTLHF.

This clonotype was counted a few times. The chain links TRBV30 to TRBJ1-2; D possibly corresponds to TRBD1 (5 bases). Germline CDR1 is GTSNPN and CDR2 is SVGIG (reference sequence). This CDR3 spans 12 amino acids. The V end lost 0 bases, the J end lost 3 bases, and 5 bases lay between the germline ends. The CDR3 region is CAWSVGDYGYTF. In DNA form, the CDR3 reads TGTGCCTGGAGTGTAGGGGACTATGGCTACACCTTC.

The sample holds a few counts of this clonotype. This rearrangement joins TRBV29-1 to TRBJ1-4; possible D gene TRBD1, 5 bases. The CDR3 consists of 13 residues. V dropped 6 bases and J dropped 7 bases, with 15 bases sitting between them. Germline assignment: CDR1 SQVTM and CDR2 ANQGSEA. The CDR3 is CSVDSPGVEKLFF. CDR3 sequence (DNA): TGCAGCGTAGACAGCCCGGGGGTTGAAAAACTGTTTTTT. The entire variable domain, with the rest obtained from reference TRBV29-1 and TRBJ1-4, is as follows: SAVISQKPSRDICQRGTSLTIQCQVDSQVTMMFWYRQQPGQSLTLIATANQGSEATYESGFVIDKFPISRPNLTFSTLTVSNMSPEDSSIYLCSVDSPGVEKLFFGSGTQLSVL.